These T cell receptor beta chains were read from a single sample in a study of T cell responses to AZD1222 COVID-19 vaccine. Method: immunoSEQ multiplex PCR; TCRdb's copy keeps in-frame clones and lacks some. The sample holds 80,000 or so clones, 70% to 90% seen once. The source material was peripheral blood, sampled on day 0 of AZD1222 vaccination. The receptors derive from an adult in good health. The CDR3 runs from the conserved cysteine through the conserved F or W.

j_call	v_call	cdr3_aa
TRBJ1-6	TRBV5-4	CASSFADRPLHF
TRBJ1-4	TRBV9	CASSRAVEGEKLFF
TRBJ2-5	TRBV25-1	CASSGDTLSQETQYF
TRBJ2-1	TRBV7-2	CASSMDHPYNEQFF
TRBJ2-1	TRBV5-1	CASSHYRGALIAGSNYNEQFF
TRBJ1-2	TRBV10-2	CASGLPGQGNGYTF
TRBJ2-1	TRBV3-1/TRBV3-2	CASSDSLTYANEQFF
TRBJ2-7	TRBV29-1	CSVVPPGSSYEQYF
TRBJ1-6	TRBV11-2	CASNFGNSPLHF
TRBJ1-5	TRBV6-4	CASSRMEGQPQHF
TRBJ2-2	TRBV19	CASTRLAGRTGELFF
TRBJ1-1	TRBV14	CASSWTGDTEAFF
TRBJ1-5	TRBV4-2	CASSRRTVGNQPQHF
TRBJ1-5	TRBV12-3/TRBV12-4	CASRPTGTQPQHF
TRBJ2-7	TRBV30	CAWSFRGSLEQYF
TRBJ1-1	TRBV21-1	CASSKVGGMNTEAFF
TRBJ2-7	TRBV29-1	CSVGASENYEQYF
TRBJ2-5	TRBV7-3	CASSLMGTGQETQYF
TRBJ2-7	TRBV9	CASSVAPGLAYEQYF
TRBJ2-1	TRBV15	CATSRATSGRDANEQFF
TRBJ1-6	TRBV30	CAWSEAGGQPLHF
TRBJ1-1	TRBV3-1/TRBV3-2	CASSQDGRVKNTEAFF
TRBJ2-5	TRBV6-5	CASGAVETQYF
TRBJ2-1	TRBV19	CASSRRTSGRPAQDNEQFF
TRBJ2-3	TRBV7-9	CASSLALQDTQYF
TRBJ2-1	TRBV11-2	CASATSYSSYNEQFF
TRBJ2-1	TRBV27	CASSFGVRADNEQFF
TRBJ1-6	TRBV19	CASRDPPGSEDSPLHF
TRBJ1-2	TRBV5-8	CASSFGGLTNYGYTF
TRBJ1-4	TRBV5-1	CASGTGSTNEKLFF
TRBJ1-5	TRBV6-5	CASSYSTVGNQPQHF
TRBJ1-4	TRBV7-9	CASSLFREKLFF
TRBJ2-5	TRBV7-9	CASSRAGSVETQYF
TRBJ2-7	TRBV11-2	CASSFLWAGVNEQYF
TRBJ2-7	TRBV2	CASRVQRTLRSHEQYF
TRBJ2-7	TRBV6-1	CASSDPGTSNYEQYF
TRBJ2-6	TRBV19	CASSISAGANVLTF
TRBJ1-1	TRBV7-6	CASSLGMNTEAFF
TRBJ1-2	TRBV19	CASSIDRIANYGYTF
TRBJ2-4	TRBV2	CASSEARGANIQYF
TRBJ2-1	TRBV7-9	CASSSWTGYNEQFF
TRBJ1-5	TRBV6-5	CASRDRTNQPQHF
TRBJ1-4	TRBV7-6	CASSLTGVSNEKLFF
TRBJ1-5	TRBV28	CASRRTGGGNQPQHF
TRBJ2-3	TRBV9	CASSGGTNSRTDTQYF
TRBJ2-7	TRBV9	CASSQTPGQGIYEQYF
TRBJ2-1	TRBV19	CASSIGGGTYNEQFF
TRBJ2-2	TRBV29-1	CSVVAGGTGELFF
TRBJ1-3	TRBV7-9	CASSSTGTGGNTIYF
TRBJ2-1	TRBV5-1	CASSLDGETYNEQFF
TRBJ2-3	TRBV24-1	CATSDRSTDTQYF
TRBJ1-2	TRBV7-9	CASSLEEGAYGYTF
TRBJ2-2	TRBV21-1	CASSKEWGQGRSTGELFF
TRBJ2-1	TRBV19	CASSMITGGLDEQFF
TRBJ2-3	TRBV5-6	CASSAYGTSGGVDTQYF
TRBJ2-3	TRBV29-1	CSVEDVTDTQYF
TRBJ2-2	TRBV6-5	CASSLPKGTGELFF